This entry lists 15 T cell receptor beta chains sequenced from one sample in a study of blood T cell repertoires in COVID-19. Sequenced by immunoSEQ multiplex PCR; TCRdb stores in-frame clones only, minus some. The sample records roughly 380,000 clones, over 75% being singletons. The sample was PBMCs or T cells enriched from blood (not recorded which). These receptors came from a man aged 30-40 years who had recovered from COVID-19.

The rearrangement joins TRBV4-3 to TRBJ1-6; TRBD1 is a possible D gene (6 bases). V was shortened by 0 bases and J by 10 bases, with 16 bases between the two germline ends. The CDR3 has 16 amino acids. Germline CDR1 reads LGHNA; CDR2 reads YSLEER. The CDR3 DNA is TGCGCCAGCAGCCAAGATCCGGCAGGGGCGGTGTCACCCCTCCACTTT. Its translation is CASSQDPAGAVSPLHF.

The rearrangement joins TRBV7-8 to TRBJ2-7; D may be TRBD1 (6 bases). The ends were cut back, 1 base at V and 2 bases at J, with 18 bases in the middle. The CDR3 is 17 amino acids. Germline loops: CDR1 SGHVS, CDR2 FQNEAQ. Here the CDR3 reads CASSLEHEGRTAYEQYF. CDR3 nucleotide sequence: TGTGCCAGCAGCTTAGAGCATGAGGGTAGGACAGCCTACGAGCAGTACTTC. The complete variable domain, with remaining parts taken from reference TRBV7-8 and TRBJ2-7, reads GAGVSQSPRYKVAKRGQDVALRCDPISGHVSLFWYQQALGQGPEFLTYFQNEAQLDKSGLPSDRFFAERPEGSVSTLKIQRTQQEDSAVYLCASSLEHEGRTAYEQYFGPGTRLTVT.

The chain links TRBV5-1 to TRBJ1-2, with 9 nucleotides matching TRBD1. The V gene's germline CDR1 is SGHRS and CDR2 YFSETQ. This CDR3 contains 13 residues. Trimming cost V 6 bases and J 5 bases; bases outside gene matches: 5. The CDR3 coding sequence is TGCGCCAGCAAAGCGGGACAGGGTTATGGCTACACCTTC. Protein product: CASKAGQGYGYTF.

V is TRBV2 and J is TRBJ1-2; TRBD1 might be the D (5 bases). V was shortened by 3 bases and J by 7 bases, with 18 bases between the two germline ends. The CDR3 runs to 15 residues. Germline values: CDR1 SNHLY, CDR2 FYNNEI. The CDR3 loop reads CASSDDLVMGGGYTF. The CDR3 DNA reads TGTGCCAGCAGTGACGATCTGGTTATGGGGGGTGGCTACACCTTC.

The chain couples TRBV15 to TRBJ1-3; D unresolved. The germline gives CDR1 LNHNV, CDR2 YYDKDF (reference sequence). The CDR3 consists of 16 residues. V was pared by 2 bases and J by 4 bases, with 15 bases between. The CDR3, as DNA: TGTGCCACCAGCAGACCCGGGTCTCTGGTGGGAAACACCATATATTTT. Residues: CATSRPGSLVGNTIYF.

This sequence joins TRBV5-1 and TRBJ1-2, with TRBD1 identical over 8 bases. The CDR3 sequence is 12 residues long. CDR1 is SGHRS, CDR2 YFSETQ, per germline. J was trimmed by 7 bases and V by 4 bases; bases with no gene match: 3. CDR3 in DNA: TGCGCCAGCAGCGTCGGACAGGGTGGCTACACCTTC. Its protein product is CASSVGQGGYTF.

The V and J genes are TRBV5-1 and TRBJ1-1; 11 positions match TRBD1. Germline V lookup: CDR1 SGHRS, CDR2 YFSETQ. There are 16 residues in the CDR3. V shed 4 bases and J 4 bases; nucleotides not matched to a gene: 9. The CDR3 DNA sequence: TGCGCCAGCAGCCCCAGGACAGGGGGCGATTCCACTGAAGCTTTCTTT. It is translated as CASSPRTGGDSTEAFF.

The rearrangement joins TRBV12-3 or TRBV12-4 to TRBJ2-7; D might be TRBD1 (6 bases). Trimming removed 5 bases at V and 7 bases at J, with 15 bases between. The CDR3 is made up of 13 amino acids. The CDR3 nucleotides read TGTGCCAGCAGTCAGGGGACGGTGAGTGAGCAGTACTTC. It specifies CASSQGTVSEQYF.

The chain carries TRBV5-1 and TRBJ2-1, with D possibly matching TRBD1 (6 bases). This CDR3 spans 16 amino acids. Germline V gene lookup returns CDR1 SGHRS and CDR2 YFSETQ. V dropped 4 bases and J dropped 6 bases, with 20 bases sitting between them. Written as DNA, the CDR3 is TGCGCCAGCAGCCCAACGTCAGGGACAATGATCAATGAGCAGTTCTTC. Encoded protein: CASSPTSGTMINEQFF.

A word on this clone: Other DNA variants within this sample encode the same CDR3. The rearrangement uses TRBV6-5 and TRBJ1-2; D not resolved. Trimming stripped 2 bases from V and 3 bases from J, with 7 bases between. The CDR3 spans 13 residues. Looked up from germline, CDR1 is MNHEY and CDR2 is SVGAGI. Here the CDR3 reads CASSYGRDYGYTF. CDR3 nucleotides: TGTGCCAGCAGTTACGGGCGGGACTATGGCTACACCTTC.

This chain joins TRBV30 and TRBJ2-1, with D maybe TRBD1 (6 bases). Germline CDR1 reads GTSNPN; CDR2 reads SVGIG (reference sequence). The length of the CDR3 is 11 residues. The ends were cut back, 5 bases at V and 8 bases at J, with 10 bases in the middle. CDR3 in DNA: TGTGCCTGGGGGACATACGATGAGCAGTTCTTC. This encodes CAWGTYDEQFF.

This clone was observed once. The chain recombines TRBV30 with TRBJ1-5, with 7 positions matching TRBD1. There are 15 residues in the CDR3. Germline loops: CDR1 GTSNPN, CDR2 SVGIG (reference sequence). The trim removed 5 bases at V and 4 bases at J, leaving 11 bases unmatched. CDR3 amino acids: CAWGPRDRQNQPQHF. Written as DNA, the CDR3 is TGTGCCTGGGGACCCCGGGACAGACAAAATCAGCCCCAGCATTTT.

This chain links TRBV19 with TRBJ1-2, with D perhaps matching TRBD1 (6 bases). Germline CDR1 and CDR2: LNHDA and SQIVND (reference sequence). The CDR3 covers 14 residues. V shed 7 bases and J shed 3 bases, with 15 bases lying between them. The CDR3 DNA follows: TGTGCCAGTACGAAGGACAGAGGAGACTATGGCTACACCTTC. This codes for CASTKDRGDYGYTF.

V gene TRBV6-5 combines with J gene TRBJ1-1; a possible D gene is TRBD1 (5 bases). The V gene's germline CDR1 is MNHEY and CDR2 SVGAGI. The V gene lost 4 bases and the J gene lost 5 bases, with 14 bases spanning the gap. CDR3 length: 14 amino acids. CDR3: CASSFVRGRTEAFF. The CDR3 nucleotides read TGTGCCAGCAGTTTCGTCCGGGGGAGAACTGAAGCTTTCTTT.

The gene calls are TRBV9 and TRBJ1-4; weak D call: TRBD1 (5 bases). CDR1 and CDR2 from the germline V gene are SGDLS and YYNGEE. Trimming left V 1 base short and J 0 bases short, with 16 bases between. The CDR3 contains 18 residues. The CDR3 loop reads CASSVFSGAGATNEKLFF. CDR3 sequence (DNA): TGTGCCAGCAGCGTATTTAGTGGGGCAGGTGCAACTAATGAAAAACTGTTTTTT.